The rows below give T cell receptor beta chains drawn from one sample of a study of identical twins. TCRdb reprocessed the 5' RACE reads via MiXCR and lists one record per CDR3 protein. In the table there are 640,000 or so distinct CDR3 sequences, 6% to 6.5% of which are singletons. Sequenced: naive T cells sorted from blood. The receptors stem from a man aged 18 to 35 in good health. Both conserved end residues are part of each CDR3. Fields, in order: J gene, D gene, V gene, clone size, CDR3 DNA, CDR3 protein. The D gene is left open where the match is weak. A clone size is listed for some rows: how often the clone was seen (once, few, many), or a class if it is expanded.

>TRBJ1-5|-|TRBV6-1|few
TGTGCCAGCACCCAGGGGAGCCATCAGCCCCAGCATTTT
CASTQGSHQPQHF
>TRBJ2-3|TRBD2|TRBV27|few
TGTGCCAGCAGTTTAGAGGGTCTAGCGGGGGGCACAGATACGCAGTATTTT
CASSLEGLAGGTDTQYF
>TRBJ2-3|TRBD2|TRBV4-3|-
TGCGCCAGCAGCCAAGACCCCACTAGCGGGAGGCCCGTGAGCACAGATACGCAGTATTTT
CASSQDPTSGRPVSTDTQYF
>TRBJ2-7|TRBD1|TRBV12-3/TRBV12-4|-
TGTGCCAGCAGCCATTCCGGGACAGGGAAGGGCGAGCAGTACTTC
CASSHSGTGKGEQYF
>TRBJ2-1|TRBD2|TRBV7-8|few
TGTGCCAGCAGCCAGCAACTAGCGGCGAATGAGCAGTTCTTC
CASSQQLAANEQFF
>TRBJ2-1|TRBD2|TRBV7-9|many
TGTGCCAGCAGCCAGGGCCGTATAGCGGGAGCATTCGAGCAGTTCTTC
CASSQGRIAGAFEQFF
>TRBJ2-1|TRBD2|TRBV29-1|many
TGCAGCACAGGACAAGCGGGAGGAGGGAATGAGCAGTTCTTC
CSTGQAGGGNEQFF
>TRBJ2-5|TRBD2|TRBV15|few
TGTGCCACCAGCAGTCCCGGGACTAGTATGGAGACCCAGTACTTC
CATSSPGTSMETQYF
>TRBJ2-2|-|TRBV10-3|many
TGTGCCATCAGTGAAGGCGGGGAGCTGTTTTTT
CAISEGGELFF
>TRBJ2-1|-|TRBV5-5|many
TGTGCCAGCAGCTTTATCCCGCAGGGCAATGAGCAGTTCTTC
CASSFIPQGNEQFF
>TRBJ2-7|-|TRBV18|few
TGTGCCAGCTCACTTCACCGGGACAACTACGAGCAGTACTTC
CASSLHRDNYEQYF
>TRBJ2-3|-|TRBV7-8|few
TGTGCCAGCAGCTCATGGGACGGAGAGAGGGATACGCAGTATTTT
CASSSWDGERDTQYF